The clone carrying this T cell receptor (beta chain) turned up a few times. Its antigen is currently unknown. Per germline, CDR1 WNHNN and CDR2 SYGVQD (reference sequence). The germline V and J ends were trimmed by 2 bases and 8 bases, with 12 bases remaining between them. This CDR3 has 14 amino acids. The sample comes from a study of T cell repertoires in cytomegalovirus infection. Study information: Use of recently identified HLA-C-restricted and well-studied HLA-B-restricted CMV epitopes was part of the study.

TCRdb called the reads again in MiXCR, with one record for every CDR3 protein. The table shows approximately 990,000 distinct CDR3 sequences, with around 30% occurring only once. The receptor comes from a human donor in good health (CMV status not recorded). Some clones in this sample may be carry-over from other donors' samples. Sequencing used cultured CD8+ T cells from PBMCs, obtained from culture after CMV antigen stimulation. The rearrangement uses TRBV10-1 and TRBJ2-2; D unclear. The CDR3 spells CASSEPRPTGELFF. CDR3 nucleotides: TGCGCCAGCAGTGAGCCGCGCCCCACTGGGGAGCTGTTTTTT.